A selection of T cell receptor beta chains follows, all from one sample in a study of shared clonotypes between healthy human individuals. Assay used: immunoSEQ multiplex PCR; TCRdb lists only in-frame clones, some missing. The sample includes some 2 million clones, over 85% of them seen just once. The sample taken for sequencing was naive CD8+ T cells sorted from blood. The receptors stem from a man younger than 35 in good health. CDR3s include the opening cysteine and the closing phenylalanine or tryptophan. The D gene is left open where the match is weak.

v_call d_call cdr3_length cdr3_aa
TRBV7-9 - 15 CASSLEEAGNYGYTF
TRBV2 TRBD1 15 CASTPGQGNSYEQYF
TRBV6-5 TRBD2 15 CASSYSVAGAYEQYF
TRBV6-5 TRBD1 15 CASSPGTGGNQPQHF
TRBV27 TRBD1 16 CASSFWTGGEEETQYF
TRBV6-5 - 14 CASSSTDSTDTQYF
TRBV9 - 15 CASSVEGELTDTQYF
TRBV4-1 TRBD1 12 CGAGTGVGEQYF
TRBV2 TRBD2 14 CATTKREGPETQYF
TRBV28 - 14 CASSLFGGTYGYTF
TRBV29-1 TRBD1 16 CSPVVRQGKGTDTQYF
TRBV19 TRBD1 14 CASTLTGDLFGYTF
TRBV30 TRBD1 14 CAWSGWTGGETQYF
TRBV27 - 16 CASSFQKVSGANVLTF
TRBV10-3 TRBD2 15 CAIGRLAGAGDTQYF
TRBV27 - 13 CASSFARTYEQYF
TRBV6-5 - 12 CASSFLSGELFF
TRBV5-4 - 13 CASSLQVEYEQYF